One sample yielded the 24 T cell receptor beta chains listed below, sequenced in a study of Graves' ophthalmopathy and Graves' hyperthyroidism. RNA served as the template for amplifying TCR beta CDR3 regions. RT-PCR with HTBI primers came first, then second-round multiplex PCR. In TCRdb, the multiplex PCR reads were re-called with MiXCR into one record per CDR3 protein. The sample lists over a million distinct CDR3 sequences, about two fifths occurring once. The sample was peripheral blood or thyroid tissue (not recorded which). The origin of the receptors is an adult man with Graves' hyperthyroidism.

The chain recombines TRBV27 with TRBJ1-5, with D unclear. Looked up from germline, CDR1 is MNHEY and CDR2 is SMNVEV (reference sequence). This CDR3 comprises 15 residues. Trimming removed 2 bases from V and 4 bases from J, with 12 bases in between. The CDR3 spells CASSLSIQANQPQHF. The CDR3 DNA reads TGTGCCAGCAGTTTAAGTATCCAGGCGAATCAGCCCCAGCATTTT.

The V and J genes are TRBV7-2 and TRBJ1-2; tentative D call: TRBD1 (5 bases). Deletions cut 5 bases from V and 8 bases from J, with 21 bases between. CDR1 and CDR2 (germline): SGHTA, FQGNSA. The CDR3 contains 15 residues. The CDR3 loop is CASSQVSGLQSGYTF. The CDR3, as DNA: TGTGCCAGCAGCCAAGTGTCAGGGTTGCAGAGCGGCTACACCTTC.

Details on this clonotype: A read error may be the cause here, since a much bigger clone is one base away. The chain carries TRBV10-3 and TRBJ1-3; TRBD1 matches 9 bases. The CDR3 loop spans 19 amino acids. After removal of 3 bases from V and 0 bases from J, the junction contained 12 bases not matched to a gene. Germline CDR1 is ENHRY and CDR2 is SYGVKD. CDR3 protein: CAISDQGQGTIGSGNTIYF. The CDR3, as DNA: TGTGCCATCAGTGATCAAGGACAGGGGACCATTGGCTCTGGAAACACCATATATTTT.

The chain joins TRBV5-1 to TRBJ2-3, with unresolved D. Germline loops: CDR1 SGHRS, CDR2 YFSETQ. CDR3 length: 14 amino acids. Trimming removed 1 base from V and 2 bases from J, with 8 bases in between. The CDR3 sequence is CASSLIQNTDTQYF. CDR3 coding DNA: TGCGCCAGCAGCTTGATTCAGAACACAGATACGCAGTATTTT.

In this sample, this clonotype turned up a few times. The V gene is TRBV12-3 or TRBV12-4, the J gene TRBJ2-5, with 9 bases aligning to TRBD2. With the DNA end fitting TRBJ2-7 better, the J assignment may be wrong. This CDR3 is 14 amino acids long. The CDR3 is CASSGASGMYEQYF. The DNA of the CDR3 is TGTGCCAGCAGTGGCGCTAGCGGGATGTACGAGCAGTACTTC.

At least ten counts were recorded for this clonotype. The chain carries TRBV10-3 and TRBJ1-1, with 9 bases that match TRBD1. Germline trimming cut 6 bases from V and 6 bases from J; bases unmatched to any gene: 8. Germline assignment: CDR1 ENHRY and CDR2 SYGVKD. The CDR3 has 14 amino acids. CDR3 nucleotide sequence: TGTGCCATCAGGGGACAGGGAGCTTTCGCTGAAGCTTTCTTT. Protein: CAIRGQGAFAEAFF.

In its sample, this clonotype was seen many times. The V and J genes are TRBV12-3 or TRBV12-4 and TRBJ2-5; D may correspond to TRBD1 or TRBD2 (5 bases each). The CDR3 extends over 16 amino acids. Trimming took 4 bases from V and 0 from J, leaving 15 bases between them. The CDR3 protein is CASSSPGPEYQETQYF. In DNA form, the CDR3 reads TGTGCCAGCAGTTCTCCGGGACCTGAGTACCAAGAGACCCAGTACTTC.

V usage is TRBV24-1 and J usage is TRBJ1-2; 8 nucleotides match TRBD1. In germline, CDR1 is KGHDR, CDR2 SFDVKD. The CDR3 is made up of 16 amino acids. The V segment lost 2 bases and the J segment 7 bases; nucleotides outside the gene matches: 11. CDR3 sequence: CATSDSHLVGTGGYTF. In DNA, the CDR3 is TGTGCCACCAGTGATTCGCACTTGGTCGGGACAGGTGGCTACACCTTC.

This rearrangement joins TRBV25-1 to TRBJ1-1; D not certain. The ends were cut back, 6 bases at V and 3 bases at J, with 11 bases in the middle. The V gene's germline CDR1 is MGHDK and CDR2 SYGVNS. The CDR3 is made up of 13 amino acids. The CDR3 DNA sequence: TGTGCCAGCAGGCAGGTCGGGGACACTGAAGCTTTCTTT. Residues: CASRQVGDTEAFF.

The V and J genes are TRBV10-3 and TRBJ2-6, with D tentatively TRBD2 (5 bases). Per germline, CDR1 ENHRY and CDR2 SYGVKD. The V end lost 2 bases, the J end lost 4 bases, and 15 bases lay between the germline ends. The CDR3 loop spans 17 amino acids. CDR3 amino acids: CAISEQFRGSGANVLTF. CDR3 sequence (DNA): TGTGCCATCAGTGAGCAGTTCCGAGGGTCAGGGGCCAACGTCCTGACTTTC.

Of note for this clonotype: The conserved closing phenylalanine or tryptophan is absent in this CDR3, likely reflecting a read error. The DNA is left out, because the CDR3 cannot be placed on it with certainty; the CDR3 is given as TCRdb lists it. V is TRBV29-1 and J is TRBJ1-1; the listed D gene, TRBD1, was not tested against the DNA. CDR1 is SQVTM, CDR2 ANQGSEA, per germline. The CDR3 is 9 residues long, ends included. The CDR3 region is CSVGDRGYY.

This clonotype was picked up a small number of times. V is TRBV9 and J is TRBJ2-6, with 10 bases lining up with TRBD1. V dropped 2 bases and J dropped 7; count of bases not matched to a gene: 6. The CDR3 runs to 16 residues. In germline, CDR1 is SGDLS, CDR2 YYNGEE. The CDR3 region has the DNA TGTGCCAGCAGCGTTGAGGGGGACAGGGGAGCCAACGTCCTGACTTTC. Protein: CASSVEGDRGANVLTF.

V is TRBV7-9 and J is TRBJ2-7; 8 nucleotides align to TRBD1. In germline, CDR1 is SEHNR, CDR2 FQNEAQ (reference sequence). With V trimmed by 4 bases and J by 3 bases, 11 bases remained unmatched. The CDR3 is 16 residues long. The DNA for the CDR3 is TGTGCCAGCAGCTCGAAGGCGGGACAGGAAATCTACGAGCAGTACTTC. Translation gives CASSSKAGQEIYEQYF.

CDR3 amino acids: CASSAYRAFNQPQHF. The CDR3 DNA is TGTGCCAGCAGCGCTTACAGGGCGTTTAATCAGCCCCAGCATTTT. The rearrangement joins TRBV7-2 to TRBJ1-5, with D perhaps TRBD1 (6 bases). The CDR3 has 15 amino acids. The germline V and J ends were trimmed by 5 bases and 4 bases, with 15 bases remaining between them. CDR1 and CDR2 from the germline V gene are SGHTA and FQGNSA.

In its sample, this clonotype was seen a few times. The chain employs TRBV20-1 and TRBJ2-7; the match to TRBD1 covers 9 bases. The ends lost 2 bases at V and 3 bases at J; junction bases unmatched: 11. This CDR3 contains 16 residues. CDR1 and CDR2 (germline): DFQATT, SNEGSKA (reference sequence). CDR3 loop: CSARPLGTGTHYEQYF. CDR3 DNA: TGCAGTGCTAGACCTCTCGGGACAGGGACTCACTACGAGCAGTACTTC.

This clonotype was detected a few times. The rearrangement joins TRBV12-3 or TRBV12-4 to TRBJ2-7; TRBD1 agrees at 9 bases. Losses at the gene ends were 5 bases for V and 1 base for J; bases not matched to a gene: 9. This CDR3 contains 16 residues. The CDR3 protein is CASSLGGQGPSYEQYF. The CDR3 DNA reads TGTGCCAGCAGTCTAGGGGGACAGGGCCCATCCTACGAGCAGTACTTC.

This rearrangement joins TRBV6-1 to TRBJ2-5, with TRBD1 identical over 10 bases. After removal of 2 bases from V and 9 bases from J, the junction contained 9 bases not matched to a gene. The CDR3 sequence is 15 residues long. In germline, CDR1 is MNHNS, CDR2 SASEGT. The CDR3 nucleotides read TGTGCCAGCAGTGAAACGGGACAGGGGACTAGGGCCCAGTACTTC. This gives the protein CASSETGQGTRAQYF.

The V call is TRBV30, the J call TRBJ1-1; 9 bases line up with TRBD1. Germline CDR1 reads GTSNPN; CDR2 reads SVGIG (reference sequence). This CDR3 has 13 residues. Trimming took 1 base from V and 4 from J; bases not matched to a gene: 1. CDR3 sequence: CAWSATGGTEAFF. Here the CDR3 DNA reads TGTGCCTGGAGTGCGACAGGGGGCACTGAAGCTTTCTTT.

The chain has TRBV10-2 and TRBJ2-7; 15 nucleotides match TRBD2. After removal of 6 bases from V and 5 bases from J, the junction contained 8 bases not matched to a gene. There are 16 residues in the CDR3. Germline loops: CDR1 WSHSY, CDR2 SAAADI. CDR3 coding DNA: TGCGCCAGCAGCCTTCGGACTAGCGGGAGGGCCCACGAGCAGTACTTC. Its translation: CASSLRTSGRAHEQYF.

V usage is TRBV2 and J usage is TRBJ1-1; D is perhaps TRBD1 (5 bases). The CDR3 loop spans 13 amino acids. In germline, CDR1 is SNHLY, CDR2 FYNNEI. CDR3 sequence (DNA): TGTGCTCTAAGGGGAAGGGGCTGGGCTGAAGCTTTCTTT. Amino acid sequence: CALRGRGWAEAFF.

In its sample, this clonotype was seen many times. The J gene is TRBJ1-5, the V gene TRBV7-2, with unresolved D. CDR1 is SGHTA, CDR2 FQGNSA, per germline. The CDR3 runs to 12 residues. V was cut by 5 bases and J by 6 bases, with 8 bases left in between. The CDR3, as DNA: TGTGCCAGCAGCCACCCCTCTCAGCCCCAGCATTTT. Amino acid sequence: CASSHPSQPQHF. The full variable domain, rest sourced from reference TRBV7-2 and TRBJ1-5, is GAGVSQSPSNKVTEKGKDVELRCDPISGHTALYWYRQSLGQGLEFLIYFQGNSAPDKSGLPSDRFSAERTGGSVSTLTIQRTQQEDSAVYLCASSHPSQPQHFGDGTRLSIL.

This clonotype was observed many times. V is TRBV19 and J is TRBJ2-7; 10 nucleotides line up with TRBD2. Germline loops: CDR1 LNHDA, CDR2 SQIVND (reference sequence). The V and J ends lost 3 bases and 4 bases, in that order; junction bases with no gene match: 6. The CDR3 runs 15 residues. CDR3 loop: CASSMGSGRPYEQYF. The CDR3, as DNA: TGTGCCAGTAGTATGGGTAGCGGGAGGCCGTACGAGCAGTACTTC. Full variable domain (rest looked up from reference TRBV19 and TRBJ2-7): DGGITQSPKYLFRKEGQNVTLSCEQNLNHDAMYWYRQDPGQGLRLIYYSQIVNDFQKGDIAEGYSVSREKKESFPLTVTSAQKNPTAFYLCASSMGSGRPYEQYFGPGTRLTVT.

This sequence joins TRBV9 and TRBJ2-7; no clear D gene. This CDR3 comprises 16 residues. CDR1 and CDR2 (germline): SGDLS, YYNGEE. With 4 bases removed from V and 7 bases from J, the gap between germline ends came to 24 bases. The CDR3 is CASSQTDRRWAGEQYF. The DNA of the CDR3 is TGTGCCAGCAGCCAAACCGACCGCCGGTGGGCCGGGGAGCAGTACTTC.

This clonotype was counted at least ten times. The chain has TRBV7-2 and TRBJ2-7; D possibly matches TRBD1 or TRBD2 (5 bases each). The V gene's germline CDR1 is SGHTA and CDR2 FQGNSA. The CDR3 is 15 amino acids. The V end was cut by 5 bases, the J end by 0 bases, with 14 bases between. The CDR3 DNA is TGTGCCAGCAGCCCCCGGGACCTCCGCTCCTACGAGCAGTACTTC. It translates to CASSPRDLRSYEQYF.